This T cell receptor (beta chain) was identified in a study of response to subunit inactivated influenza vaccine. From the RT-PCR reads, TCRdb called clonotypes with MiXCR, one entry per CDR3 protein. The table records about 160,000 distinct CDR3 sequences, about 10% of them present only once. The CDR3 spans 14 residues. The V end was cut by 4 bases, the J end by 7 bases, with 14 bases between. CDR1 is SNHLY and CDR2 is FYNNEI in the germline V gene. The V and J genes are TRBV2 and TRBJ2-1; D is perhaps TRBD2 (6 bases). The sequenced sample was CD8+ T cells sorted from PBMCs, obtained about 24 months after vaccination. The sequence was collected from a man aged 50-75 years who received an inactivated influenza vaccine. In nucleotides, the CDR3 is TGTGCCAGCAGTGGTGGTACCGGGAGAAATGAGCAGTTCTTC. Translated: CASSGGTGRNEQFF.